A single sample is the source of the 26 T cell receptor beta chains below, sequenced in a study of T cells in Graves' hyperthyroidism and ophthalmopathy. What was amplified from RNA transcripts were TCR beta CDR3 regions. The primer set for the first-round RT-PCR of the TCR CDR3 was HTBI. TCRdb re-called the multiplex PCR reads with MiXCR, one entry per CDR3 protein. This sample yields about 400,000 distinct CDR3 sequences, of which 15% to 18% are seen a single time; 25% to 35% belongs to the top ten. Material: blood. The receptors here all came from a woman aged 18-35 years with Graves' hyperthyroidism that later progressed to Graves' ophthalmopathy.

This clonotype was counted at least ten times. The chain joins TRBV6-6 to TRBJ2-1; 9 bases map to TRBD2. The V gene end was trimmed by 2 bases and the J gene end by 5 bases; junction bases not matched to a gene: 4. The length of the CDR3 is 15 residues. CDR1 and CDR2 from the germline V gene are MNHNY and SVGAGI (reference sequence). CDR3 in amino acids: CASSYVASGNNEQFF. The CDR3 nucleotides are TGTGCCAGCAGTTACGTGGCTAGCGGGAACAATGAGCAGTTCTTC.

This clonotype was detected ten times or more. V usage is TRBV6-1 and J usage is TRBJ2-7; no clear D. The CDR3 has 14 residues. The germline V and J ends were trimmed by 1 base and 0 bases, with 7 bases remaining between them. Germline lookup yields CDR1 MNHNS and CDR2 SASEGT. The chain's CDR3 is CASSEGPSSYEQYF. As DNA, the CDR3 is TGTGCCAGCAGTGAAGGGCCATCCTCCTACGAGCAGTACTTC.

This clonotype was seen ten or more times. The genes are TRBV7-9 and TRBJ2-1, with D perhaps TRBD1 (6 bases). Between the trimmed V and J ends, which lost 2 bases and 9 bases, there was a span of 17 bases. CDR3 length: 15 amino acids. From germline, CDR1 is SEHNR and CDR2 FQNEAQ (reference sequence). Here the CDR3 DNA reads TGTGCCAGCAGCTTATCTCCCCAAGGACAGCGTGAGCAGTTCTTC. It encodes CASSLSPQGQREQFF.

This clonotype appeared a few times. The V gene is TRBV9, the J gene TRBJ2-5, with D possibly matching TRBD1 (5 bases). This CDR3 is 13 amino acids long. Germline CDR1 reads SGDLS; CDR2 reads YYNGEE. The ends were cut back, 0 bases at V and 4 bases at J, with 7 bases in the middle. CDR3 loop: CASSVAGAETQYF. Written as DNA, the CDR3 is TGTGCCAGCAGCGTAGCTGGGGCAGAGACCCAGTACTTC. Full variable domain (outside the CDR3, taken from reference TRBV9 and TRBJ2-5): DSGVTQTPKHLITATGQRVTLRCSPRSGDLSVYWYQQSLDQGLQFLIQYYNGEERAKGNILERFSAQQFPDLHSELNLSSLELGDSALYFCASSVAGAETQYFGPGTRLLVL.

This clonotype showed up just a few times. The chain uses TRBV4-2 and TRBJ2-1; 9 nucleotides agree with TRBD2. Germline CDR1 reads LGHNA; CDR2 reads YNFKEQ. Trimming took 4 bases from V and 7 from J; bases not matched to a gene: 17. The CDR3 contains 18 residues. CDR3 residues: CASSPSSALTSGINEQFF. CDR3 nucleotide sequence: TGTGCCAGCAGCCCTTCTTCAGCGTTGACTAGCGGCATTAATGAGCAGTTCTTC.

This clonotype has only a few counts. The CDR3 loop is CASRLGQGEVYEQYF. The CDR3 DNA reads TGTGCCAGCAGGTTGGGACAGGGAGAAGTCTACGAGCAGTACTTC. The chain is built from TRBV2 and TRBJ2-7; 9 bases line up with TRBD1. This CDR3 is built from 15 residues. V was clipped by 6 bases and J by 3 bases; unmatched bases: 9. Germline CDR1 and CDR2: SNHLY and FYNNEI. Full variable domain (missing parts from reference TRBV2 and TRBJ2-7): EPEVTQTPSHQVTQMGQEVILRCVPISNHLYFYWYRQILGQKVEFLVSFYNNEISEKSEIFDDQFSVERPDGSNFTLKIRSTKLEDSAMYFCASRLGQGEVYEQYFGPGTRLTVT.

The chain joins TRBV28 to TRBJ2-7, with 11 bases aligning to TRBD2. The CDR3 consists of 15 residues. The junction had 6 bases not matched to a gene; V was cut back by 3 bases and J by 5 bases. Germline-derived CDR1 and CDR2 are MDHEN and SYDVKM. This CDR3 reads CASSLYLAGGNEQYF. CDR3 DNA sequence: TGTGCCAGCAGTTTGTACCTAGCGGGGGGCAACGAGCAGTACTTC. The full variable domain, with the rest looked up from reference TRBV28 and TRBJ2-7, is DVKVTQSSRYLVKRTGEKVFLECVQDMDHENMFWYRQDPGLGLRLIYFSYDVKMKEKGDIPEGYSVSREKKERFSLILESASTNQTSMYLCASSLYLAGGNEQYFGPGTRLTVT.

This clonotype was seen ten or more times. This chain links TRBV28 with TRBJ1-6; no clear D. The V end lost 7 bases, the J end lost 8 bases, and 9 bases lay between the germline ends. The CDR3 totals 12 residues. CDR1 and CDR2 from the germline V gene are MDHEN and SYDVKM. The CDR3 coding sequence is TGTGCCAGCACCTCGCAACATTCACCCCTCCACTTT. This sequence encodes CASTSQHSPLHF.

This clonotype has ten or more counts. V is TRBV27 and J is TRBJ1-5; tentatively, D is TRBD1 (5 bases). Germline V gene sequence: CDR1 MNHEY, CDR2 SMNVEV (reference sequence). The ends were cut back, 3 bases at V and 0 bases at J, with 6 bases in the middle. The CDR3 totals 14 residues. CDR3 coding DNA: TGTGCCAGCAGTTTCGGGGGTAGCAATCAGCCCCAGCATTTT. This encodes CASSFGGSNQPQHF.

In this sample, this clonotype turned up many times. V and J are TRBV3-1 and TRBJ2-1; TRBD2 matches 9 bases. Trimming at V came to 7 bases and at J to 3 bases, leaving 10 bases not matched to a gene. In germline, CDR1 is LGHDT, CDR2 YNNKEL (reference sequence). The CDR3 loop spans 16 amino acids. CDR3 DNA: TGTGCCAGCAAAAAGACCGGGACTAGCTACTACAATGAGCAGTTCTTC. Translated: CASKKTGTSYYNEQFF.

In its sample, this clonotype was seen a few times. This rearrangement joins TRBV9 to TRBJ1-2; 7 bases fit TRBD1. There are 14 residues in the CDR3. J gave up 2 bases and V 3 bases, and 4 bases lay outside the gene matches. The germline CDR1 and CDR2 sequences are SGDLS and YYNGEE. The CDR3 DNA sequence: TGTGCCAGCAGCGCCCTGACAGGGAACTATGGCTACACCTTC. It is translated as CASSALTGNYGYTF.

This clonotype was counted many times. The rearrangement joins TRBV13 to TRBJ2-7, with D hard to call. The CDR3 consists of 13 residues. The germline gives CDR1 PRHDT, CDR2 FYEKMQ (reference sequence). V was trimmed by 5 bases and J by 4 bases, leaving 12 bases between them. The chain's CDR3 is CASSDSNGYEQYF. The CDR3 DNA reads as TGTGCCAGCAGCGACTCGAACGGTTACGAGCAGTACTTC.

At least ten counts were recorded for this clonotype. The CDR3 protein is CASGWKSGTGGEVVRGNTIYF. The DNA of the CDR3 is TGTGCTAGTGGTTGGAAATCCGGGACAGGGGGCGAAGTAGTAAGAGGAAACACCATATATTTT. The chain employs TRBV12-5 and TRBJ1-3, with 12 bases lining up with TRBD1. This CDR3 region has 21 residues. V lost 4 bases to trimming and J lost 4 bases; unmatched junction nucleotides: 20. The germline CDR1 and CDR2 sequences are LGHNT and FRNRAP.

This clonotype was observed a single time. Possible read error: a much larger clone is one base away. The chain uses TRBV20-1 and TRBJ2-3, with 10 bases that match TRBD2. Germline lookup yields CDR1 DFQATT and CDR2 SNEGSKA (reference sequence). The J segment lost 8 bases and the V segment lost 5 bases, leaving 13 bases of the junction unmatched. This CDR3 region has 15 residues. CDR3 DNA sequence: TGCAGTGCTCCTAAAACTAGCGGGGCGTCGGGTACGCAGTATTTT. This gives the protein CSAPKTSGASGTQYF.

This clonotype was found a few times. The chain links TRBV29-1 to TRBJ2-2, with 10 positions matching TRBD1. The CDR3 has 14 residues. Germline-derived CDR1 and CDR2 are SQVTM and ANQGSEA. V trimming: 6 bases; J trimming: 4 bases; junction bases outside the gene matches: 5. Here the CDR3 DNA reads TGCAGCGTCCAATGGGACAGGGGCACCGGGGAGCTGTTTTTT. Amino acids: CSVQWDRGTGELFF.

The table lists this clonotype with many counts. The V gene is TRBV20-1, the J gene TRBJ2-3, with TRBD2 matching 11 bases. Germline-derived CDR1 and CDR2 are DFQATT and SNEGSKA (reference sequence). V gave up 3 bases and J gave up 2 bases; unmatched junction bases: 7. CDR3 length: 16 amino acids. The CDR3 DNA reads as TGCAGTGCTAGCCCCGCGACTAGCGGGATCACAGATACGCAGTATTTT. Its translation is CSASPATSGITDTQYF.

The chain is built from TRBV4-3 and TRBJ2-7; D perhaps matches TRBD1 (6 bases). The CDR3 has 15 amino acids. Germline CDR1 LGHNA, CDR2 YSLEER. With 4 bases removed from V and 6 bases from J, the gap between germline ends came to 19 bases. CDR3 bases: TGCGCCAGCAGCCCGGATTACCGGGACAATTCCGAGCAGTACTTC. This translates into CASSPDYRDNSEQYF.

This clonotype was counted ten times or more. This chain links TRBV13 with TRBJ2-5; 8 nucleotides match TRBD2. The length of the CDR3 is 15 residues. The junction had 5 bases not matched to a gene; V was cut back by 5 bases and J by 0 bases. Per germline, CDR1 PRHDT and CDR2 FYEKMQ (reference sequence). CDR3 sequence (DNA): TGTGCCAGCAGCGCACGACTAGCGAACCAAGAGACCCAGTACTTC. Translated: CASSARLANQETQYF.

V usage is TRBV4-1 and J usage is TRBJ1-6, with 8 bases identical to TRBD1. CDR1 and CDR2 (germline): MGHRA, YSYEKL. The length of the CDR3 is 15 residues. J was trimmed by 7 bases and V by 3 bases; bases with no gene match: 5. This CDR3 reads CASSQDRVVNSPLHF. The CDR3 DNA reads as TGCGCCAGCAGCCAGGACAGGGTGGTGAATTCACCCCTCCACTTT.

The chain couples TRBV9 to TRBJ2-3; D gene unclear. The V gene lost 2 bases and the J gene lost 0 bases, with 10 bases spanning the gap. CDR3 length: 15 residues. Per the germline V gene, CDR1 is SGDLS and CDR2 is YYNGEE. CDR3 residues: CASSVGPTSTDTQYF. As DNA, the CDR3 is TGTGCCAGCAGCGTCGGCCCCACTAGCACAGATACGCAGTATTTT. The entire variable domain, with the rest obtained from reference TRBV9 and TRBJ2-3, is as follows: DSGVTQTPKHLITATGQRVTLRCSPRSGDLSVYWYQQSLDQGLQFLIQYYNGEERAKGNILERFSAQQFPDLHSELNLSSLELGDSALYFCASSVGPTSTDTQYFGPGTRLTVL.

This clonotype showed up many times. The chain recombines TRBV28 with TRBJ2-7; 8 positions match TRBD2. Unmatched junction bases numbered 16, after V lost 5 bases and J lost 4 bases. The CDR3 contains 17 residues. Germline CDR1 and CDR2: MDHEN and SYDVKM. The CDR3 is CASSHSPAGVLRYEQYF. The CDR3 DNA reads as TGTGCCAGCAGTCACAGCCCAGCGGGAGTACTCAGGTACGAGCAGTACTTC.

This chain joins TRBV7-9 and TRBJ2-5; no firm D call. The germline gives CDR1 SEHNR, CDR2 FQNEAQ (reference sequence). This CDR3 has 16 residues. The V gene lost 1 base and the J gene lost 2 bases, with 14 bases spanning the gap. The CDR3 coding sequence is TGTGCCAGCAGCTTAGGTAGCCAGGCAGATCAAGAGACCCAGTACTTC. Translating it yields CASSLGSQADQETQYF.

Points on this clonotype: At one end the junction does not follow the germline gene, possibly because of a read error. This chain connects TRBV29-1 to TRBJ2-1; weak D call: TRBD2 (5 bases). Germline CDR1 reads SQVTM; CDR2 reads ANQGSEA. The CDR3 has 14 amino acids. The CDR3 DNA sequence: TGCAGCGTTGTACTAGAAAGGTCCTGCAATGAGCAGTTCTTC. Translated, it gives CSVVLERSCNEQFF.

A few counts support this clonotype. This chain links TRBV9 with TRBJ2-3, with D perhaps given as TRBD1 or TRBD2 (5 bases each). The CDR3 contains 15 residues. The V gene's germline CDR1 is SGDLS and CDR2 YYNGEE. V gave up 4 bases and J gave up 5 bases, with 17 bases separating them. This CDR3 is CASSPQRGIKDTQYF. The CDR3, as DNA: TGTGCCAGCAGCCCCCAGAGGGGAATCAAAGATACGCAGTATTTT.

This clonotype was observed a few times. The V and J genes are TRBV28 and TRBJ1-5; D is unresolved. CDR1 is MDHEN, CDR2 SYDVKM, per germline. V lost 8 bases to trimming and J lost 5 bases, with 13 bases between them. This CDR3 has 13 residues. The CDR3 loop reads CASAYPGHQPQHF. As DNA, the CDR3 is TGTGCCAGCGCATACCCGGGTCATCAGCCCCAGCATTTT.

This clonotype was recorded a few times. The rearrangement uses TRBV12-3 or TRBV12-4 and TRBJ2-6, with D maybe TRBD2 (5 bases). Trimming left V 3 bases short and J 1 base short, with 13 bases between. The CDR3 consists of 17 residues. CDR3 loop: CASSFRASGSGANVLTF. CDR3 coding DNA: TGTGCCAGCAGTTTTCGGGCGAGCGGATCTGGGGCCAACGTCCTGACTTTC.